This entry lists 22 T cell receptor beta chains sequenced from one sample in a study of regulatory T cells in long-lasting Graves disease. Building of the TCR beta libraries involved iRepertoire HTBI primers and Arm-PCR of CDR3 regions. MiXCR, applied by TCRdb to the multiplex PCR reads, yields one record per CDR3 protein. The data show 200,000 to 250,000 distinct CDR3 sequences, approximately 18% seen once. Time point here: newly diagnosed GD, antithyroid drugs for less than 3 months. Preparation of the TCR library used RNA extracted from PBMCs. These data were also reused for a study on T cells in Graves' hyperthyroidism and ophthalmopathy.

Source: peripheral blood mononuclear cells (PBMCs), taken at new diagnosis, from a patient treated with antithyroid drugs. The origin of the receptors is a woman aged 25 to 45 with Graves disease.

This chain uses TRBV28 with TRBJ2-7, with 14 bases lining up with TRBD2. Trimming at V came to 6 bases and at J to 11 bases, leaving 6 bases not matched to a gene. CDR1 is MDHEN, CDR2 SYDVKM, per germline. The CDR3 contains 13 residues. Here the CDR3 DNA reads TGTGCCAGCAGCCCTATGACTAGCGGGAGGGAGTACTTC. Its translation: CASSPMTSGREYF.

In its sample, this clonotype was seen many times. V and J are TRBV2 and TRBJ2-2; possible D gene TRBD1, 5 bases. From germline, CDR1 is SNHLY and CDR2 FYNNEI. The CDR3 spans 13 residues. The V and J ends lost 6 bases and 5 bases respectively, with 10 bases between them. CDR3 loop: CASRKGSTGELFF. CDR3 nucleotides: TGTGCCAGCAGAAAGGGGTCAACCGGGGAGCTGTTTTTT.

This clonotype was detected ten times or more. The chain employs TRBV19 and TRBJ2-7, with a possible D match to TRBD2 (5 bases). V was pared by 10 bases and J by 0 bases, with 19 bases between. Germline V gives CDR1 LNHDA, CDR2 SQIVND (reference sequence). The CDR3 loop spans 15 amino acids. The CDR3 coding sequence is TGTGCCACCCGCCGGGATTCCAATCCCTCCTACGAGCAGTACTTC. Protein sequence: CATRRDSNPSYEQYF.

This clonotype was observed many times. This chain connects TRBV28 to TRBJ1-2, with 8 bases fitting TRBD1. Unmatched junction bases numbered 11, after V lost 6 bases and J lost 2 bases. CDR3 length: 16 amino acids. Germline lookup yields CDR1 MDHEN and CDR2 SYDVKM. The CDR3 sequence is CASRGQQGARNYGYTF. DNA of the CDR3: TGTGCCAGCAGGGGACAGCAGGGGGCGAGGAACTATGGCTACACCTTC.

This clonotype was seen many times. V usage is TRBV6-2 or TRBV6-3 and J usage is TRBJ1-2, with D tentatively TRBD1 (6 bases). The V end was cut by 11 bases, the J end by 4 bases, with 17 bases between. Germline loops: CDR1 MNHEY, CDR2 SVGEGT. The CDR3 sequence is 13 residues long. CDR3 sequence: CASSTGIIYGYTF. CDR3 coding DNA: TGTGCCTCCTCCACAGGGATAATCTATGGCTACACCTTC.

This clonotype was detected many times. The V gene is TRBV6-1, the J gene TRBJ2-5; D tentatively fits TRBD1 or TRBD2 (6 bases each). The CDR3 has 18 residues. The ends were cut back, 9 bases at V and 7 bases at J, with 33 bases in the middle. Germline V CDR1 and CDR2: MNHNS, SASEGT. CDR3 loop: CASDVGQSRAFEGGTQYF. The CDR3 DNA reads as TGTGCCAGTGACGTAGGACAGTCGAGGGCTTTTGAGGGGGGGACCCAGTACTTC.

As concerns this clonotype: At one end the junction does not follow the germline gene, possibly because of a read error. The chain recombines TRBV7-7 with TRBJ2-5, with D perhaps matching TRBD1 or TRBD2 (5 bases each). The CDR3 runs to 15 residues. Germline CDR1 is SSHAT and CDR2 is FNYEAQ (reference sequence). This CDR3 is CASSSGRSYQETQYF. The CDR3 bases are TGTGCTAGCAGCTCGGGACGCTCCTACCAAGAGACCCAGTACTTC.

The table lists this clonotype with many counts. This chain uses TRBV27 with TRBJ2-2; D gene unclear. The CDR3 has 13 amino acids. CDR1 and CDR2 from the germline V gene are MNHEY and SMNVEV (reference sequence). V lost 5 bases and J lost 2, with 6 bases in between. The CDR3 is CASSVLNTGELFF. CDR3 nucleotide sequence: TGTGCCAGCAGTGTGCTAAACACCGGGGAGCTGTTTTTT.

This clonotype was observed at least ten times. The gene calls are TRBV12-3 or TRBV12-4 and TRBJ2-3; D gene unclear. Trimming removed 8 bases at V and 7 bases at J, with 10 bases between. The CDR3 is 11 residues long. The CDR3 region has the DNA TGTGCCAGCCAGATAGGATATACGCAGTATTTT. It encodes CASQIGYTQYF.

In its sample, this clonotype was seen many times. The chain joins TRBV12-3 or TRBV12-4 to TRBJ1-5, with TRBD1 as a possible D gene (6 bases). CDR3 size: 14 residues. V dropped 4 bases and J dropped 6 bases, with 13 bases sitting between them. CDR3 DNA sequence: TGTGCCAGCAGTTCCTCAGCCAGGGGTCAGCCCCAGCATTTT. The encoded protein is CASSSSARGQPQHF.

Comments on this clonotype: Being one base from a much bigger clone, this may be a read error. The CDR3 sequence is CASSFKQRNKQYF. CDR3 coding DNA: TGTGCCAGCAGTTTCAAACAGAGGAACAAGCAGTACTTC. The chain carries TRBV6-5 and TRBJ2-7, with D hard to call. Germline V CDR1 and CDR2: MNHEY, SVGAGI. Trimming removed 4 bases at V and 8 bases at J, with 15 bases between. The CDR3 runs to 13 residues.

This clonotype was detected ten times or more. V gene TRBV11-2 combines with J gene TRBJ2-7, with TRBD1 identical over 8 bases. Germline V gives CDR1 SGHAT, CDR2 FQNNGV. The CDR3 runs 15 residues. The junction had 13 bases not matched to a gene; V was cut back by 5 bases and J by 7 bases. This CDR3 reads CASSPWTGSLREQYF. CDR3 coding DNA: TGTGCCAGCAGCCCCTGGACAGGGAGTCTGCGGGAGCAGTACTTC.

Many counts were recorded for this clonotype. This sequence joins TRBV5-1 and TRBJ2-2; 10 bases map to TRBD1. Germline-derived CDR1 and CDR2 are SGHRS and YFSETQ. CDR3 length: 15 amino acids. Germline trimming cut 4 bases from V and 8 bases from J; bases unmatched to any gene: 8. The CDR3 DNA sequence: TGCGCCAGCAGCCCGGACAGGGGGAGGTCGGGGGAGCTGTTTTTT. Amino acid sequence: CASSPDRGRSGELFF.

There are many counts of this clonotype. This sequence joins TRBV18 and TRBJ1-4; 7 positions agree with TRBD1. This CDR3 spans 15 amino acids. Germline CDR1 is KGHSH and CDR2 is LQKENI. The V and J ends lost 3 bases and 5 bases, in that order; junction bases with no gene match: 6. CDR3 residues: CASSPRGQANEKLFF. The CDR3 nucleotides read TGTGCCAGCTCACCTCGCGGACAGGCGAATGAAAAACTGTTTTTT. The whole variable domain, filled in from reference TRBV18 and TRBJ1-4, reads NAGVMQNPRHLVRRRGQEARLRCSPMKGHSHVYWYRQLPEEGLKFMVYLQKENIIDESGMPKERFSAEFPKEGPSILRIQQVVRGDSAAYFCASSPRGQANEKLFFGSGTQLSVL.

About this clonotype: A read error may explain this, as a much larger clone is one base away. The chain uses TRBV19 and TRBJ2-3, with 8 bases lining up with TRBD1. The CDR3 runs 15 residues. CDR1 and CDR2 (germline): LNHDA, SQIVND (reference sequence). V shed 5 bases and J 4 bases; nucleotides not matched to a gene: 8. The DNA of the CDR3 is TGTGCCAGTAGTCCCCGACAGGGGTTCGCAGATACGCAGTATTTT. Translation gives CASSPRQGFADTQYF.

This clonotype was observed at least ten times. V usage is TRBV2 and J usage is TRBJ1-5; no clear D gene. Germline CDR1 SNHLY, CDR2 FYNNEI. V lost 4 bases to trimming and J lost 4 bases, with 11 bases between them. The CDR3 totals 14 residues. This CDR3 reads CASSAVKLNQPQHF. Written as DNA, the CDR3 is TGTGCCAGCAGTGCGGTAAAACTGAATCAGCCCCAGCATTTT.

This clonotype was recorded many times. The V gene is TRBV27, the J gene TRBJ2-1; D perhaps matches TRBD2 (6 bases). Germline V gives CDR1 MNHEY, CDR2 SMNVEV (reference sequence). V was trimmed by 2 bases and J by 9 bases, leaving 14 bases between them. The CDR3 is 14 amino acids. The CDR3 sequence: CASSLGREGSEQFF. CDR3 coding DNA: TGTGCCAGCAGTTTAGGGCGGGAAGGGAGTGAGCAGTTCTTC.

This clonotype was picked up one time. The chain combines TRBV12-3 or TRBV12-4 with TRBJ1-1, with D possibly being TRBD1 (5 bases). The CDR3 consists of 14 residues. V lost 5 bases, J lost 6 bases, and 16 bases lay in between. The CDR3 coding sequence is TGTGCCAGCAGTCCTACCGGGGGTCCGGCTGAAGCTTTCTTT. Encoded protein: CASSPTGGPAEAFF.

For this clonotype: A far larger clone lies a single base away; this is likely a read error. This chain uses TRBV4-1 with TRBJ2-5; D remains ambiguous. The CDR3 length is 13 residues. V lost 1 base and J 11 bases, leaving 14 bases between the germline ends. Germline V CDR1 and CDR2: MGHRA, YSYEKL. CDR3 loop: CASSQVFLNEQYF. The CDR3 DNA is TGCGCCAGCAGCCAAGTCTTTCTCAATGAGCAGTACTTC.

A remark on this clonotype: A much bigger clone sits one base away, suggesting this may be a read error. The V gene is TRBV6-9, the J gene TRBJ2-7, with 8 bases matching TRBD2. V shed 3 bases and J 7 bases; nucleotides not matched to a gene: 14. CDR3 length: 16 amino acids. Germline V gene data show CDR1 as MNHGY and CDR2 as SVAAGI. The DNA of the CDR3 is TGTGCCAGCAGTTACGCCCGCATGGCGGGAGGTGGGGAGCAGTACTTC. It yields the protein CASSYARMAGGGEQYF.

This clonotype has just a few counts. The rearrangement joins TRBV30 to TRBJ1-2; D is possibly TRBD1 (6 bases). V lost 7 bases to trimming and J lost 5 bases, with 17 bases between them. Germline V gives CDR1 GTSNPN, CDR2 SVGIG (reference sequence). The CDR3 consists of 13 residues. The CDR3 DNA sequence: TGTGCCTATAAAGGACAGAGAGATTATGGCTACACCTTC. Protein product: CAYKGQRDYGYTF. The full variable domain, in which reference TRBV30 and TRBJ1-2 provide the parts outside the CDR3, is SQTIHQWPATLVQPVGSPLSLECTVEGTSNPNLYWYRQAAGRGLQLLFYSVGIGQISSEVPQNLSASRPQDRQFILSSKKLLLSDSGFYLCAYKGQRDYGYTFGSGTRLTVV.

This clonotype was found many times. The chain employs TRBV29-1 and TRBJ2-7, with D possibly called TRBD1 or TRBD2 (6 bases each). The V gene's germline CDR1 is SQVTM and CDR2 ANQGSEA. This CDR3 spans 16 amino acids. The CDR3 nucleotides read TGCAGACATCCCAGGGGAGGATTAGCGGTGACCTACGAGCAGTACTTC. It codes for CRHPRGGLAVTYEQYF.